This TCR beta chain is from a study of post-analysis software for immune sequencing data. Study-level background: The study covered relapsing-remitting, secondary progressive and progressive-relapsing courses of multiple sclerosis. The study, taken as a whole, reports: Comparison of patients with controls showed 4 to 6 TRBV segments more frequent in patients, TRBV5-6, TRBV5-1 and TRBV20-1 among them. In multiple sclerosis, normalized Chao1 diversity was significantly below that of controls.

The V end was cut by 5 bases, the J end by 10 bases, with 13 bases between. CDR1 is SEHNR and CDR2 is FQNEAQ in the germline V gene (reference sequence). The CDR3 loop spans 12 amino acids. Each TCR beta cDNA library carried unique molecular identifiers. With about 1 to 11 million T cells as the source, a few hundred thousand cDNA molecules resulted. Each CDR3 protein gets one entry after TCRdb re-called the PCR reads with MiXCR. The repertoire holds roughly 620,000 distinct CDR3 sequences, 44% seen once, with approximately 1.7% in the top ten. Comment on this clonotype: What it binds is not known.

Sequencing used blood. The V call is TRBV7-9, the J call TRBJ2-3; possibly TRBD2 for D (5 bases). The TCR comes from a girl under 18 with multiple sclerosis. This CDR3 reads CASSRTGWAQYF. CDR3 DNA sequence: TGTGCCAGCAGCCGGACGGGGTGGGCGCAGTATTTT.